Below, 4 T cell receptor beta chains from the same sample are listed, as sequenced in a study of T cell changes during pregnancy in multiple sclerosis. Profiled with immunoSEQ multiplex PCR; TCRdb holds only in-frame clones, not every one. The sample has about 44,000 clones, roughly nine tenths seen once. Sequenced material: CD4+ T cells from peripheral blood mononuclear cells, taken after pregnancy. Every receptor here comes from a female donor with multiple sclerosis, enrolled in a pregnancy study.

In its sample, this clone was seen a few times. The rearrangement links TRBV5-6 to TRBJ1-3; D possibly corresponds to TRBD1 (5 bases). In germline, CDR1 is SGHDT, CDR2 YYEEEE. This CDR3 is built from 13 residues. V was clipped by 0 bases and J by 7 bases, with 8 bases between them. In DNA form, the CDR3 reads TGTGCCAGCAGCTTGGGGGGCGAGAACACCATATATTTT. It translates to CASSLGGENTIYF.

This clone appeared once. The chain uses TRBV19 and TRBJ2-1; D possibly corresponds to TRBD2 (5 bases). The CDR3 loop spans 14 amino acids. The V end was cut by 2 bases, the J end by 0 bases, with 5 bases between. The germline gives CDR1 LNHDA, CDR2 SQIVND (reference sequence). The CDR3 nucleotides are TGTGCCAGTAGTATACGGGACTCCTACAATGAGCAGTTCTTC. Protein: CASSIRDSYNEQFF.

The V call is TRBV5-6, the J call TRBJ2-7; 14 positions match TRBD2. CDR3 length: 16 residues. CDR1 is SGHDT, CDR2 YYEEEE, per germline. V dropped 0 bases and J dropped 3; count of bases not matched to a gene: 2. The CDR3 nucleotides are TGTGCCAGCAGCTTGGCCGGGACTAGCGGGAGCTACGAGCAGTACTTC. Residues: CASSLAGTSGSYEQYF. Based on the CDR3 plus reference TRBV5-6 and TRBJ2-7, the full variable domain is DAGVTQSPTHLIKTRGQQVTLRCSPKSGHDTVSWYQQALGQGPQFIFQYYEEEERQRGNFPDRFSGHQFPNYSSELNVNALLLGDSALYLCASSLAGTSGSYEQYFGPGTRLTVT.

This clone was observed once. The chain has TRBV7-6 and TRBJ2-1; 10 bases line up with TRBD2. V lost 3 bases to trimming and J lost 3 bases; unmatched junction nucleotides: 2. CDR3 size: 15 residues. In germline, CDR1 is SGHVS, CDR2 FNYEAQ. CDR3 nucleotides: TGTGCCAGCAGCTTTGGACTAGCGGACTACAATGAGCAGTTCTTC. Protein: CASSFGLADYNEQFF.